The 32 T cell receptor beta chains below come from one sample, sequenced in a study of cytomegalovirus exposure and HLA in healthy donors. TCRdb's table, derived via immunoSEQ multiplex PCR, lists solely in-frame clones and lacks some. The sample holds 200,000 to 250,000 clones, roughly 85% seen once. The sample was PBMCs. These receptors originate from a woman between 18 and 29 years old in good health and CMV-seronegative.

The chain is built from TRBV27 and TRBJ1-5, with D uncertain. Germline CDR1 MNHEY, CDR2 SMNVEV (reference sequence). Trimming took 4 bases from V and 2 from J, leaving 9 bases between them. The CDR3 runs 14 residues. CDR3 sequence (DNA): TGTGCCAGCAGTTCCGGGATTGGCAATCAGCCCCAGCATTTT. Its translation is CASSSGIGNQPQHF.

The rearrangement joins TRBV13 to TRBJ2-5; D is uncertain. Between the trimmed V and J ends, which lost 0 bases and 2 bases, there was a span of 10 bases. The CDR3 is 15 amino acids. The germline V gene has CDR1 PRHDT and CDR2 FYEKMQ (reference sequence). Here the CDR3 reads CASSLGLAPQETQYF. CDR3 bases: TGTGCCAGCAGCTTAGGTCTGGCACCTCAAGAGACCCAGTACTTC.

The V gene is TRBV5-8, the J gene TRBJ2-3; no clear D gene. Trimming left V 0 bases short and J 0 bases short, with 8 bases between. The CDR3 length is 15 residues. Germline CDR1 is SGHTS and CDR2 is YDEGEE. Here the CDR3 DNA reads TGTGCCAGCAGCTTGGAACAGACTAGCACAGATACGCAGTATTTT. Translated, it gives CASSLEQTSTDTQYF.

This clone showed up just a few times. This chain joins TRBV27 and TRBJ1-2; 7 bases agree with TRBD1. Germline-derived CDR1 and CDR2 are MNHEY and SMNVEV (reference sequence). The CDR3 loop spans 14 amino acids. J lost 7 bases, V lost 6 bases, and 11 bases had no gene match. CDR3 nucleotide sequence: TGTGCCAGCAGAACAGATTCCGGGACAGCTGGCTACACCTTC. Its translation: CASRTDSGTAGYTF.

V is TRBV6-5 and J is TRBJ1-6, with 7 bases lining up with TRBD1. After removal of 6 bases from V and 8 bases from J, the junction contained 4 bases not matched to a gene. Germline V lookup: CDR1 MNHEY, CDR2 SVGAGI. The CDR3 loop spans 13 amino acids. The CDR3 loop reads CASRRDSDSPLHF. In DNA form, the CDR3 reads TGTGCCAGCAGACGGGACAGCGATTCACCCCTCCACTTT.

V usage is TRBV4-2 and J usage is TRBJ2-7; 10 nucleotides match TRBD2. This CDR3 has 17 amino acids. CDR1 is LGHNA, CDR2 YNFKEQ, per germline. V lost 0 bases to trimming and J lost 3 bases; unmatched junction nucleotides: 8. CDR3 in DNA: TGTGCCAGCAGCCAAGACCCGGGTCTAGCGGGAGTCTACGAGCAGTACTTC. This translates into CASSQDPGLAGVYEQYF.

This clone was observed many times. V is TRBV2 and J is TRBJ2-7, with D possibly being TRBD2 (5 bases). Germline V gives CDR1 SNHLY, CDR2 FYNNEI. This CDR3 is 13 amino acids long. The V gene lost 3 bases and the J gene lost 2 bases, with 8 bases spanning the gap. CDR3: CASSDPEAYEQYF. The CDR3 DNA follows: TGTGCCAGCAGTGATCCGGAGGCCTACGAGCAGTACTTC. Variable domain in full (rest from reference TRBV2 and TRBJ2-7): EPEVTQTPSHQVTQMGQEVILRCVPISNHLYFYWYRQILGQKVEFLVSFYNNEISEKSEIFDDQFSVERPDGSNFTLKIRSTKLEDSAMYFCASSDPEAYEQYFGPGTRLTVT.

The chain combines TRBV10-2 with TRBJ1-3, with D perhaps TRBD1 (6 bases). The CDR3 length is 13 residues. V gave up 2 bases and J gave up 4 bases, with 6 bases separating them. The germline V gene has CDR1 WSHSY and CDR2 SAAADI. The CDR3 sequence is CASSEGTGNTIYF. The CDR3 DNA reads TGCGCCAGCAGTGAGGGGACAGGAAACACCATATATTTT.

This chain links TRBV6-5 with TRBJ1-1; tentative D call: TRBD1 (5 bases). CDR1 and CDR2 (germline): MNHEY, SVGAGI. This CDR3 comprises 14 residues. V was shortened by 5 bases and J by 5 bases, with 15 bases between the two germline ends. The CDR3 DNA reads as TGTGCCAGCAGTAAATGGGGGGGGGAGACTGAAGCTTTCTTT. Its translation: CASSKWGGETEAFF.

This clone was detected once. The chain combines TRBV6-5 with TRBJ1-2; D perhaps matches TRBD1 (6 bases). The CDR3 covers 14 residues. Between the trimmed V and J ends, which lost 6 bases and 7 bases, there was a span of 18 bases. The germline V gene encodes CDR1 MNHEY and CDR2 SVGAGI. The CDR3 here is CASSRGGGAPGYTF. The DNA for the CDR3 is TGTGCCAGCAGCAGGGGAGGGGGGGCGCCTGGCTACACCTTC.

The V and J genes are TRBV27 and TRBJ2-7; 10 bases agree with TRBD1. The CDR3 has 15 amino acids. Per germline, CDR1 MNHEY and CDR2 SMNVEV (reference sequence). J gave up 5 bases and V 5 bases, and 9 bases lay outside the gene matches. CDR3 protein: CASSVNRDRGHEQYF. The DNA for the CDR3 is TGTGCCAGCAGTGTAAACCGGGACAGGGGCCACGAGCAGTACTTC.

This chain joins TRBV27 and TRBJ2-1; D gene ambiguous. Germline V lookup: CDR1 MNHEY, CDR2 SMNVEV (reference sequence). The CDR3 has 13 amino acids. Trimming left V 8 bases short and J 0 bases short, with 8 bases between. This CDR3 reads CASGSSSYNEQFF. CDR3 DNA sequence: TGTGCCAGCGGGTCCAGCTCCTACAATGAGCAGTTCTTC.

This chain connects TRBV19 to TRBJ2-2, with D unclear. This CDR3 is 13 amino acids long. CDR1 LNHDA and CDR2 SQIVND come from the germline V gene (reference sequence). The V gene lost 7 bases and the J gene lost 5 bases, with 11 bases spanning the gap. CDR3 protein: CASTGPRTGELFF. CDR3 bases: TGTGCCAGTACTGGCCCACGGACCGGGGAGCTGTTTTTT.

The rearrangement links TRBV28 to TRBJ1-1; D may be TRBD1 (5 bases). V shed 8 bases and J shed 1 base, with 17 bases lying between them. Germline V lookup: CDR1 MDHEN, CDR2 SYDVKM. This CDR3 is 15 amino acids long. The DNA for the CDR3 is TGTGCCAGCCATCGAGGGGATCTGGGGAACACTGAAGCTTTCTTT. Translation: CASHRGDLGNTEAFF.

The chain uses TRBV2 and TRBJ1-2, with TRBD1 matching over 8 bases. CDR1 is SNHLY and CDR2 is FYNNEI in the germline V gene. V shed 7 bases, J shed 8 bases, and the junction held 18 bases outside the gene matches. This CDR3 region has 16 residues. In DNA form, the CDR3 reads TGTGCCAGCATCCTCGACAGGGGAACGTCCCGGAGCGGCTACACCTTC. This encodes CASILDRGTSRSGYTF.

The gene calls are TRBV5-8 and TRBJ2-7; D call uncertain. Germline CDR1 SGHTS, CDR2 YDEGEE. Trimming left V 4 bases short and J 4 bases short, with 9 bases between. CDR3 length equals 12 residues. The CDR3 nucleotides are TGTGCCAGCAGCCCGGACCCGTACGAGCAGTACTTC. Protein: CASSPDPYEQYF.

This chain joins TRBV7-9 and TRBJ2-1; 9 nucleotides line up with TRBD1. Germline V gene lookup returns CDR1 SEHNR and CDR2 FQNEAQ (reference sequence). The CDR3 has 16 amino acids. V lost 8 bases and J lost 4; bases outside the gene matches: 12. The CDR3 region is CASRPAGTGPYNEQFF. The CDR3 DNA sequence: TGTGCCAGCCGCCCGGCGGGGACAGGGCCTTACAATGAGCAGTTCTTC.

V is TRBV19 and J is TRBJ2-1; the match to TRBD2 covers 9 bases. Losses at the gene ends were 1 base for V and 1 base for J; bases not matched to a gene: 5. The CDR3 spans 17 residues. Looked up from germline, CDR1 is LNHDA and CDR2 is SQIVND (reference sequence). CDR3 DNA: TGTGCCAGTAGTATAGCCCGACTAGCGGAGTCCTACAATGAGCAGTTCTTC. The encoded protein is CASSIARLAESYNEQFF.

The CDR3 region has the DNA TGTGCCTGGAGTAAGAAAAGTTACACCGGGGAGCTGTTTTTT. It is translated as CAWSKKSYTGELFF. The chain has TRBV30 and TRBJ2-2; no reliable D call. Germline V gene lookup returns CDR1 GTSNPN and CDR2 SVGIG (reference sequence). CDR3 length equals 14 residues. Trimming removed 2 bases from V and 3 bases from J, with 10 bases in between.

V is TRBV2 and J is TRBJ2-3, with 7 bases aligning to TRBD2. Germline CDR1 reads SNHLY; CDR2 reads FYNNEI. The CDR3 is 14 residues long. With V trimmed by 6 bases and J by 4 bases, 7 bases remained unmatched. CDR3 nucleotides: TGTGCCAGCAGGCGGCGGGAGAGGGCAGATACGCAGTATTTT. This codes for CASRRRERADTQYF.

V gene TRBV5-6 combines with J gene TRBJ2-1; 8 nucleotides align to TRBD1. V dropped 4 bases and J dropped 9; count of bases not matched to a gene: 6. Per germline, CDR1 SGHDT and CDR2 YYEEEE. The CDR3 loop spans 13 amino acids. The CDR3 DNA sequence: TGTGCCAGCAGCGGACAGGGCTGGAGTGAGCAGTTCTTC. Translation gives CASSGQGWSEQFF.

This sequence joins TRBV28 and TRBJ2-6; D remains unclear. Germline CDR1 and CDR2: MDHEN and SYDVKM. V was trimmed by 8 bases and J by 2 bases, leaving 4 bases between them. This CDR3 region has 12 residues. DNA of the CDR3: TGTGCCAGCGAAACTGGGGCCAACGTCCTGACTTTC. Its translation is CASETGANVLTF.

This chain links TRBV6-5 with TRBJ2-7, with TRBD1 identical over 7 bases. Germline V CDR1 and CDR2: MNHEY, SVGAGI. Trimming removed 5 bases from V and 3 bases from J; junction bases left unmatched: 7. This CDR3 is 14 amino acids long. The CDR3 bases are TGTGCCAGCAGTCCCGGACAGGACGGCTACGAGCAGTACTTC. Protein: CASSPGQDGYEQYF.

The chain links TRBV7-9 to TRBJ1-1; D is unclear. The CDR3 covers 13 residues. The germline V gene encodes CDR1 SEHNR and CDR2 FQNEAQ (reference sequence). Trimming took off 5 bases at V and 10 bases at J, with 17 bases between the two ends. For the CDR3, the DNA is TGTGCCAGCAGCCCACTCCGAGCGCCGGGAGCTTTCTTT. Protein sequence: CASSPLRAPGAFF. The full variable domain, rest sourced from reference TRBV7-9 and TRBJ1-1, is DTGVSQNPRHKITKRGQNVTFRCDPISEHNRLYWYRQTLGQGPEFLTYFQNEAQLEKSRLLSDRFSAERPKGSFSTLEIQRTEQGDSAMYLCASSPLRAPGAFFGQGTRLTVV.

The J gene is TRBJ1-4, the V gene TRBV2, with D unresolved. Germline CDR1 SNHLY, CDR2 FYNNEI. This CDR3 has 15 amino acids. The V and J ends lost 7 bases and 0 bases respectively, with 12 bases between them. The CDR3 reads CASTPEGTTNEKLFF. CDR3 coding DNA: TGTGCCAGCACCCCCGAGGGCACAACTAATGAAAAACTGTTTTTT. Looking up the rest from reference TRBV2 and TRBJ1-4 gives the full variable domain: EPEVTQTPSHQVTQMGQEVILRCVPISNHLYFYWYRQILGQKVEFLVSFYNNEISEKSEIFDDQFSVERPDGSNFTLKIRSTKLEDSAMYFCASTPEGTTNEKLFFGSGTQLSVL.

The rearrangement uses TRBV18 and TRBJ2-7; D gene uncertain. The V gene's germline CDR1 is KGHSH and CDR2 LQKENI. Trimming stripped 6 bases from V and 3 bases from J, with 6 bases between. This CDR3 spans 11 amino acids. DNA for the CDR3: TGTGCCAGCTCCCTAAACTACGAGCAGTACTTC. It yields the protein CASSLNYEQYF.

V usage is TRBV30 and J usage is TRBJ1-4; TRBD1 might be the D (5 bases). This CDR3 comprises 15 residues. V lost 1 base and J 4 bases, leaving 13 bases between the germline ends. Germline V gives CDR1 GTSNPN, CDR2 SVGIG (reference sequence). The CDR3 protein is CAWSDTGLNNEKLFF. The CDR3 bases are TGTGCCTGGAGTGATACGGGGCTTAATAATGAAAAACTGTTTTTT.

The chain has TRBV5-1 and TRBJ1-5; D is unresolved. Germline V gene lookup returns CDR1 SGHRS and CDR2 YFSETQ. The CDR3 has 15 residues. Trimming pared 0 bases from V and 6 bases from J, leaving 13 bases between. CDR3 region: CASSLDGSGGQPQHF. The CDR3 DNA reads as TGCGCCAGCAGCTTGGATGGGTCCGGAGGTCAGCCCCAGCATTTT.

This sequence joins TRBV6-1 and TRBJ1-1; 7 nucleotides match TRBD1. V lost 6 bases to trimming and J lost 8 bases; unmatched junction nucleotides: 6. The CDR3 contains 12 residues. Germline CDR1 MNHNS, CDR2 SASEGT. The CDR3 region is CASSRWDSEAFF. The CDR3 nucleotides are TGTGCCAGCAGCCGATGGGACAGCGAAGCTTTCTTT.

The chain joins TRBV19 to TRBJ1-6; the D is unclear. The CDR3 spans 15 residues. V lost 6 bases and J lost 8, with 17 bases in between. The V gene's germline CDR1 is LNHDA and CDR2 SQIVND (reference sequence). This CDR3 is CASRQTPIVHSPLHF. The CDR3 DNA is TGTGCCAGTAGGCAAACCCCCATAGTGCATTCACCCCTCCACTTT. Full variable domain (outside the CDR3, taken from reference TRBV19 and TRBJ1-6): DGGITQSPKYLFRKEGQNVTLSCEQNLNHDAMYWYRQDPGQGLRLIYYSQIVNDFQKGDIAEGYSVSREKKESFPLTVTSAQKNPTAFYLCASRQTPIVHSPLHFGNGTRLTVT.

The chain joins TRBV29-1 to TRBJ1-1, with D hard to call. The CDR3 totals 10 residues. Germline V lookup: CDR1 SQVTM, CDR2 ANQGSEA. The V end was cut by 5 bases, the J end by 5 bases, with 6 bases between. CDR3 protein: CSVFGTEAFF. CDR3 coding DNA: TGCAGCGTTTTTGGTACTGAAGCTTTCTTT.

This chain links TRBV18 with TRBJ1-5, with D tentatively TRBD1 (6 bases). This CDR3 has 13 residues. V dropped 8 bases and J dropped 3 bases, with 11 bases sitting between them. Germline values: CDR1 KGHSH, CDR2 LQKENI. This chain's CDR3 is CASQEGVNQPQHF. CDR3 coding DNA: TGTGCCAGCCAGGAGGGGGTCAATCAGCCCCAGCATTTT.